This TCR beta chain was sequenced during a study of OX40 agonist ivuxolimab in advanced cancers. Some clones are missing from TCRdb's copy, which holds only in-frame ones; the method was immunoSEQ multiplex PCR. The data show roughly 71,000 clones, with about 87% seen just once and more than 0.85% held by the top ten. The V gene end was trimmed by 4 bases and the J gene end by 0 bases; junction bases not matched to a gene: 4. Germline V gene data show CDR1 as SGHRS and CDR2 as YFSETQ. The CDR3 covers 16 residues. The material sequenced was CD4+ or CD8+ T cells sorted from blood, taken in a trial of the OX40 agonist ivuxolimab. This TCR came from an adult with an advanced solid tumor such as melanoma, head and neck, liver or kidney cancer. The gene calls are TRBV5-1 and TRBJ2-3; 11 nucleotides align to TRBD2. The CDR3 nucleotides are TGCGCCAGCAGCCTAGCGGGGGGCCCGAGCACAGATACGCAGTATTTT. Translation gives CASSLAGGPSTDTQYF.